This passage covers 32 T cell receptor beta chains from one sample sequenced in a study of blood T cell repertoires in COVID-19. Clones were sequenced by immunoSEQ multiplex PCR, and TCRdb holds only the in-frame ones, with some missing. Of roughly 320,000 clones listed, 85% to 90% are singletons. The source material was PBMCs or T cells enriched from blood (not recorded which). The receptor source for this set is a man younger than 40 who had recovered from COVID-19.

The rearrangement joins TRBV6-5 to TRBJ1-1; D not certain. Trimming cost V 7 bases and J 10 bases, with 16 bases left between them. The CDR3 is made up of 12 amino acids. CDR1 MNHEY and CDR2 SVGAGI come from the germline V gene. In DNA, the CDR3 is TGTGCCAGCAAGCCCCGCAATTTCGGAGCTTTCTTT. Protein sequence: CASKPRNFGAFF.

V is TRBV5-6 and J is TRBJ1-2, with TRBD1 as a possible D gene (6 bases). CDR3 length: 14 residues. Per germline, CDR1 SGHDT and CDR2 YYEEEE. V was pared by 3 bases and J by 8 bases, with 17 bases between. CDR3 loop: CASSSGQPGSGYTF. The DNA of the CDR3 is TGTGCCAGCAGCTCGGGACAACCAGGTAGCGGCTACACCTTC.

In this sample, this clone turned up once. The V gene is TRBV19, the J gene TRBJ1-4; no firm D call. CDR1 and CDR2 (germline): LNHDA, SQIVND (reference sequence). V was trimmed by 5 bases and J by 8 bases, leaving 18 bases between them. The CDR3 is 15 amino acids. CDR3 DNA sequence: TGTGCCAGTAGTCCTTCGACTCTCGGGGTGGAAAAACTGTTTTTT. As protein: CASSPSTLGVEKLFF.

V is TRBV12-3 or TRBV12-4 and J is TRBJ2-1, with D tentatively TRBD2 (6 bases). V was trimmed by 4 bases and J by 12 bases, leaving 13 bases between them. This CDR3 comprises 12 residues. The CDR3 region is CASSSGRGRQFF. The CDR3 DNA is TGTGCCAGCAGTTCCGGACGGGGGAGGCAGTTCTTC.

The table lists this clone with a few counts. The chain couples TRBV19 to TRBJ2-5; 8 positions match TRBD2. With 7 bases clipped from V and 7 bases from J, the junction kept 8 bases outside the gene matches. The CDR3 runs 13 residues. The germline V gene encodes CDR1 LNHDA and CDR2 SQIVND (reference sequence). The CDR3 is CASNQRGLGTQYF. The CDR3 bases are TGTGCCAGTAATCAGCGGGGGCTGGGGACCCAGTACTTC.

In DNA form, the CDR3 reads TGTGCCAGCAGTTGGGAGCGGGGCACGCAGTATTTT. Translation gives CASSWERGTQYF. V usage is TRBV5-6 and J usage is TRBJ2-3, with 7 bases aligning to TRBD2. Trimming cost V 5 bases and J 9 bases; bases outside gene matches: 6. Per the germline V gene, CDR1 is SGHDT and CDR2 is YYEEEE. CDR3 length: 12 residues.

The rearrangement links TRBV7-2 to TRBJ1-5; D not resolved. The germline V and J ends were trimmed by 0 bases and 7 bases, with 13 bases remaining between them. The CDR3 loop spans 15 amino acids. CDR1 SGHTA and CDR2 FQGNSA come from the germline V gene. DNA for the CDR3: TGTGCCAGCAGCTTAGCGCTGCCGGGGAGGCAGCCCCAGCATTTT. This gives the protein CASSLALPGRQPQHF.

This clone is a singleton in its sample. The chain is built from TRBV2 and TRBJ2-3, with 10 bases identical to TRBD2. After removal of 7 bases from V and 6 bases from J, the junction contained 10 bases not matched to a gene. Per the germline V gene, CDR1 is SNHLY and CDR2 is FYNNEI. The CDR3 loop spans 15 amino acids. The CDR3 is CASTLTSGFMDTQYF. Written as DNA, the CDR3 is TGTGCCAGCACCCTGACTAGCGGGTTCATGGATACGCAGTATTTT.

The chain has TRBV5-1 and TRBJ2-5; 8 bases map to TRBD1. The CDR3 length is 14 residues. Germline V gene lookup returns CDR1 SGHRS and CDR2 YFSETQ. The trim removed 2 bases at V and 4 bases at J, leaving 4 bases unmatched. The CDR3 spells CASSLPTGGETQYF. The DNA of the CDR3 is TGCGCCAGCAGCTTACCCACAGGGGGAGAGACCCAGTACTTC.

The gene calls are TRBV6-4 and TRBJ2-3; D might be TRBD2 (5 bases). This CDR3 is built from 14 residues. The germline V and J ends were trimmed by 4 bases and 1 base, with 9 bases remaining between them. The germline gives CDR1 MRHNA, CDR2 SNTAGT. CDR3 DNA sequence: TGTGCCAGCAGTGTTGACGGGGGCACAGATACGCAGTATTTT. It yields the protein CASSVDGGTDTQYF.

This chain links TRBV10-2 with TRBJ2-5; perhaps TRBD2 as D (6 bases). CDR1 WSHSY and CDR2 SAAADI come from the germline V gene. V was shortened by 5 bases and J by 4 bases, with 14 bases between the two germline ends. The CDR3 is made up of 14 amino acids. In nucleotides, the CDR3 is TGCGCCAGCAGTTATAGCGGCAGAGGAGAGACCCAGTACTTC. Its translation: CASSYSGRGETQYF.

This clone has more than one count but fewer than ten. The chain recombines TRBV19 with TRBJ1-2, with D tentatively TRBD1 (5 bases). Trimming took 4 bases from V and 3 from J, leaving 24 bases between them. Germline values: CDR1 LNHDA, CDR2 SQIVND (reference sequence). The CDR3 length is 18 residues. The CDR3 loop is CASSSLDWGVDRDYGYTF. The DNA for the CDR3 is TGTGCCAGTAGTAGTTTAGATTGGGGGGTCGATAGGGACTATGGCTACACCTTC.

The chain combines TRBV12-3 or TRBV12-4 with TRBJ1-5; TRBD1 is a possible D gene (5 bases). V lost 7 bases to trimming and J lost 4 bases, with 11 bases between them. CDR3 length equals 13 residues. As DNA, the CDR3 is TGTGCCAGCACTTCTACAGGTAATCAGCCCCAGCATTTT. Translating gives CASTSTGNQPQHF.

On this clone: The same CDR3 also results from other DNA sequences found in this sample. The V gene is TRBV27, the J gene TRBJ1-1; the match to TRBD1 covers 7 bases. This CDR3 is 14 amino acids long. CDR1 and CDR2 from the germline V gene are MNHEY and SMNVEV (reference sequence). V lost 2 bases, J lost 3 bases, and 3 bases stayed unmatched. The CDR3 reads CASSLDRVDTEAFF. The CDR3 DNA reads as TGTGCCAGCAGTTTAGACAGGGTGGACACTGAAGCTTTCTTT.

The chain has TRBV5-5 and TRBJ2-3; D call uncertain. The length of the CDR3 is 16 residues. The V gene lost 2 bases and the J gene lost 1 base, with 14 bases spanning the gap. CDR1 and CDR2 (germline): SGHKS, YYEKEE (reference sequence). The CDR3 loop is CASSFRQAPRTDTQYF. For the CDR3, the DNA is TGTGCCAGCAGCTTTCGTCAGGCCCCTCGCACAGATACGCAGTATTTT.

This chain connects TRBV28 to TRBJ1-1, with 10 bases aligning to TRBD1. Germline CDR1 is MDHEN and CDR2 is SYDVKM. V trimming: 2 bases; J trimming: 4 bases; junction bases outside the gene matches: 10. The CDR3 covers 17 residues. CDR3 sequence reads: CASSLPDRGLGATEAFF. CDR3 nucleotides: TGTGCCAGCAGTTTACCCGACAGGGGGCTGGGGGCCACTGAAGCTTTCTTT.

The rearrangement uses TRBV7-2 and TRBJ2-3; 7 positions agree with TRBD2. The CDR3 has 17 amino acids. Germline trimming cut 1 base from V and 0 bases from J; bases unmatched to any gene: 7. Germline assignment: CDR1 SGHTA and CDR2 FQGNSA. The CDR3 spells CASSLGLAVASTDTQYF. The DNA of the CDR3 is TGTGCCAGCAGCTTAGGGCTAGCGGTTGCTAGCACAGATACGCAGTATTTT.

This chain joins TRBV16 and TRBJ1-2, with D possibly TRBD1 on 6 matching bases. Trimming shortened V by 0 bases and J by 4 bases, and 12 bases separated the two germline ends. This CDR3 has 15 residues. Germline V gene lookup returns CDR1 KGHSY and CDR2 FQNENV. CDR3 loop: CASSQSGQGTYGYTF. CDR3 DNA: TGTGCCAGCAGCCAATCGGGGCAGGGGACCTATGGCTACACCTTC.

This clone was seen just once. The chain couples TRBV27 to TRBJ2-1, with 7 positions matching TRBD1. From germline, CDR1 is MNHEY and CDR2 SMNVEV (reference sequence). The CDR3 loop spans 14 amino acids. Trimming cost V 5 bases and J 3 bases; bases outside gene matches: 4. The CDR3 nucleotides are TGTGCCAGCAGTACCGGGACAGTCTACAATGAGCAGTTCTTC. Its protein product is CASSTGTVYNEQFF.

The J gene is TRBJ2-7, the V gene TRBV15, with 9 positions matching TRBD1. The V and J ends lost 5 bases and 2 bases, in that order; junction bases with no gene match: 10. Germline V gene sequence: CDR1 LNHNV, CDR2 YYDKDF (reference sequence). The CDR3 sequence is 16 residues long. The CDR3 here is CATSAAGTGTPYEQYF. In nucleotides, the CDR3 is TGTGCCACCAGCGCTGCCGGGACAGGGACCCCCTACGAGCAGTACTTC.

This sequence joins TRBV18 and TRBJ1-2; D is possibly TRBD1 (5 bases). V was shortened by 4 bases and J by 0 bases, with 18 bases between the two germline ends. Germline-derived CDR1 and CDR2 are KGHSH and LQKENI. The CDR3 spans 17 residues. The CDR3 nucleotides are TGTGCCAGCTCACGGTCTCAACCGGGGGACGCTAACTATGGCTACACCTTC. It codes for CASSRSQPGDANYGYTF. Together with reference TRBV18 and TRBJ1-2, the CDR3 gives the full variable domain: NAGVMQNPRHLVRRRGQEARLRCSPMKGHSHVYWYRQLPEEGLKFMVYLQKENIIDESGMPKERFSAEFPKEGPSILRIQQVVRGDSAAYFCASSRSQPGDANYGYTFGSGTRLTVV.

This clone was found a few times. V gene TRBV11-3 combines with J gene TRBJ1-6; 7 bases match TRBD1. V dropped 4 bases and J dropped 7; count of bases not matched to a gene: 1. Germline V gives CDR1 SGHNT, CDR2 YENEEA. This CDR3 spans 13 amino acids. The CDR3 here is CASSWDRNSPLHF. The CDR3 DNA is TGTGCCAGCAGCTGGGACAGAAATTCACCCCTCCACTTT.

The rearrangement uses TRBV27 and TRBJ2-3, with 7 bases identical to TRBD1. The CDR3 has 14 amino acids. Trimming took 7 bases from V and 2 from J; bases not matched to a gene: 6. Germline CDR1 and CDR2: MNHEY and SMNVEV (reference sequence). Written as DNA, the CDR3 is TGTGCCAGCAACCACAGGGGATCCACAGATACGCAGTATTTT. It is translated as CASNHRGSTDTQYF.

V is TRBV5-4 and J is TRBJ2-5, with 7 bases aligning to TRBD2. The CDR3 loop spans 15 amino acids. Trimming at V came to 6 bases and at J to 5 bases, leaving 13 bases not matched to a gene. Germline CDR1 SGHNT, CDR2 YYREEE (reference sequence). CDR3 DNA: TGTGCCAGCACCCTTGTGGGGGGAGGGCCTGAGACCCAGTACTTC. Translation: CASTLVGGGPETQYF.

This clone was recorded a few times. The rearrangement links TRBV29-1 to TRBJ1-2; 8 positions match TRBD1. Germline CDR1 is SQVTM and CDR2 is ANQGSEA. The ends lost 6 bases at V and 3 bases at J; junction bases unmatched: 6. The CDR3 extends over 13 amino acids. The CDR3: CSVGNRGDYGYTF. The CDR3 DNA is TGCAGCGTGGGGAACAGGGGGGACTATGGCTACACCTTC.

The chain couples TRBV5-1 to TRBJ2-6, with 7 bases identical to TRBD2. Germline values: CDR1 SGHRS, CDR2 YFSETQ. V lost 0 bases, J lost 1 base, and 10 bases stayed unmatched. The CDR3 is made up of 19 amino acids. CDR3 in amino acids: CASSLAPGGTRSGANVLTF. For the CDR3, the DNA is TGCGCCAGCAGCTTGGCCCCCGGGGGGACGAGGTCTGGGGCCAACGTCCTGACTTTC.

This sequence joins TRBV15 and TRBJ1-1; D is perhaps TRBD1 (5 bases). Germline V gives CDR1 LNHNV, CDR2 YYDKDF (reference sequence). This CDR3 is 16 amino acids long. The V end lost 0 bases, the J end lost 1 base, and 12 bases lay between the germline ends. The CDR3 region has the DNA TGTGCCACCAGCAGAGATAGAACACAGGCGAACACTGAAGCTTTCTTT. Translated: CATSRDRTQANTEAFF. The full variable domain, with the rest looked up from reference TRBV15 and TRBJ1-1, is DAMVIQNPRYQVTQFGKPVTLSCSQTLNHNVMYWYQQKSSQAPKLLFHYYDKDFNNEADTPDNFQSRRPNTSFCFLDIRSPGLGDTAMYLCATSRDRTQANTEAFFGQGTRLTVV.

The chain's CDR3 is CASSPWDRGYGYTF. In DNA form, the CDR3 reads TGTGCCAGCAGTCCCTGGGACAGGGGCTATGGCTACACCTTC. The J gene is TRBJ1-2, the V gene TRBV27, with TRBD1 matching 10 bases. The CDR3 spans 14 residues. With V trimmed by 5 bases and J by 4 bases, 4 bases remained unmatched. Germline V gene data show CDR1 as MNHEY and CDR2 as SMNVEV (reference sequence).

The chain couples TRBV10-2 to TRBJ1-6; D perhaps matches TRBD1 (6 bases). The CDR3 runs to 15 residues. Germline CDR1 is WSHSY and CDR2 is SAAADI. V was pared by 2 bases and J by 7 bases, with 12 bases between. The DNA for the CDR3 is TGCGCCAGCAGTGAGACCCGGGACACGAATTCACCCCTCCACTTT. Its protein is CASSETRDTNSPLHF.

The chain is built from TRBV19 and TRBJ1-6, with 10 nucleotides matching TRBD1. V lost 6 bases to trimming and J lost 13 bases; unmatched junction nucleotides: 12. The CDR3 extends over 15 amino acids. CDR1 and CDR2 from the germline V gene are LNHDA and SQIVND (reference sequence). DNA for the CDR3: TGTGCCAGTAGAAAAACCGGGACAGGGGAATGGCCCCTCCACTTT. Protein: CASRKTGTGEWPLHF. Full variable domain (rest looked up from reference TRBV19 and TRBJ1-6): DGGITQSPKYLFRKEGQNVTLSCEQNLNHDAMYWYRQDPGQGLRLIYYSQIVNDFQKGDIAEGYSVSREKKESFPLTVTSAQKNPTAFYLCASRKTGTGEWPLHFGNGTRLTVT.

This clone was recorded only once. This chain links TRBV11-3 with TRBJ2-7; 8 bases align to TRBD1. The CDR3 totals 15 residues. The V gene end was trimmed by 2 bases and the J gene end by 3 bases; junction bases not matched to a gene: 6. Germline CDR1 is SGHNT and CDR2 is YENEEA. This CDR3 reads CASSLFSGGVYEQYF. The DNA of the CDR3 is TGTGCCAGCAGCTTATTTTCAGGGGGCGTCTACGAGCAGTACTTC.

This chain uses TRBV28 with TRBJ2-7, with TRBD2 as a possible D gene (5 bases). Trimming cost V 2 bases and J 1 base, with 12 bases left between them. This CDR3 is 15 amino acids long. Germline loops: CDR1 MDHEN, CDR2 SYDVKM. CDR3 DNA: TGTGCCAGCAGTTTAACTAGTGCTTTTTCCTACGAGCAGTACTTC. Protein product: CASSLTSAFSYEQYF.